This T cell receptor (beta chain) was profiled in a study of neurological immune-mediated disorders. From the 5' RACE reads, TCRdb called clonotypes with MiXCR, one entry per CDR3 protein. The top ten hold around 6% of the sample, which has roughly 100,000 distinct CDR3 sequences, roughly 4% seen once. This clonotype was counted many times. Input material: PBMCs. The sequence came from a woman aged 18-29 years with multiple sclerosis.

This CDR3 is CASSVVWLSSYEQYF. The CDR3 DNA is TGTGCCAGCAGCGTAGTCTGGCTCAGCTCCTACGAGCAGTACTTC. This chain joins TRBV7-9 and TRBJ2-7; D is uncertain. CDR3 length equals 15 residues. Germline-derived CDR1 and CDR2 are SEHNR and FQNEAQ (reference sequence). The V and J ends lost 5 bases and 0 bases respectively, with 14 bases between them.